The next 30 T cell receptor beta chains were all read from a single sample in a study of follicular helper T cells after annual influenza vaccination. The method was immunoSEQ multiplex PCR; TCRdb's version includes in-frame clones alone and lacks a portion of them. The table has approximately 600 clones, 70% to 90% seen once; the top ten hold 5.9%. Stated time point: 2013-2014 season, 7 days after vaccination. The input for sequencing was CXCR5+ CD38+ circulating T follicular helper cells from blood, taken 7 days after influenza vaccination. The subset here: circulating Tfh, non-naive CD4+CXCR5+PD-1+ (ICOS+CD38+ or ICOS-CD38-). The receptor set was obtained from an adult who received the influenza vaccine.

The chain couples TRBV27 to TRBJ2-5; possible D gene TRBD2, 6 bases. Looked up from germline, CDR1 is MNHEY and CDR2 is SMNVEV (reference sequence). Trimming removed 8 bases from V and 2 bases from J, with 24 bases in between. There are 17 residues in the CDR3. CDR3 region: CASRALDWGGLQETQYF. CDR3 coding DNA: TGTGCCAGCCGTGCATTAGATTGGGGAGGACTACAAGAGACCCAGTACTTC.

The table lists this clone with a few counts. This rearrangement joins TRBV2 to TRBJ1-2; TRBD1 agrees at 9 bases. Trimming took 3 bases from V and 1 from J; bases not matched to a gene: 3. The germline V gene has CDR1 SNHLY and CDR2 FYNNEI. CDR3 length equals 15 residues. CDR3 amino acids: CASSEGQGFNYGYTF. Written as DNA, the CDR3 is TGTGCCAGCAGTGAGGGACAGGGCTTTAACTATGGCTACACCTTC.

This clone was detected only once. This rearrangement joins TRBV5-4 to TRBJ1-2; no reliable D call. Germline-derived CDR1 and CDR2 are SGHNT and YYREEE (reference sequence). The CDR3 is 13 residues long. Trimming left V 0 bases short and J 1 base short, with 4 bases between. The CDR3 coding sequence is TGTGCCAGCAGCTTGGACAGTAACTATGGCTACACCTTC. Encoded protein: CASSLDSNYGYTF. Looking up the rest from reference TRBV5-4 and TRBJ1-2 gives the full variable domain: ETGVTQSPTHLIKTRGQQVTLRCSSQSGHNTVSWYQQALGQGPQFIFQYYREEENGRGNFPPRFSGLQFPNYSSELNVNALELDDSALYLCASSLDSNYGYTFGSGTRLTVV.

CDR3 amino acids: CASSEGQGNEKLFF. CDR3 in DNA: TGCGCCAGCAGTGAGGGGCAGGGTAATGAAAAACTGTTTTTT. The chain couples TRBV10-2 to TRBJ1-4; tentative D call: TRBD1 (5 bases). This CDR3 has 14 amino acids. From germline, CDR1 is WSHSY and CDR2 SAAADI. V was cut by 2 bases and J by 4 bases, with 8 bases left in between.

This chain uses TRBV2 with TRBJ2-1; TRBD1 aligns across 8 bases. J gave up 10 bases and V 1 base, and 3 bases lay outside the gene matches. This CDR3 is 13 amino acids long. The V gene's germline CDR1 is SNHLY and CDR2 FYNNEI. The CDR3 is CASSEGGTGEQFF. DNA for the CDR3: TGTGCCAGCAGTGAAGGAGGGACAGGCGAGCAGTTCTTC.

The chain employs TRBV4-1 and TRBJ1-6; D gene ambiguous. V lost 0 bases and J lost 9, with 15 bases in between. Looked up from germline, CDR1 is MGHRA and CDR2 is YSYEKL. The CDR3 length is 16 residues. The CDR3 sequence is CASSQEGSYGGSPLHF. The DNA of the CDR3 is TGCGCCAGCAGCCAAGAGGGATCCTATGGAGGTTCACCCCTCCACTTT.

The chain is built from TRBV6-1 and TRBJ1-1; D ambiguous. Germline V CDR1 and CDR2: MNHNS, SASEGT. The CDR3 extends over 13 amino acids. V lost 2 bases and J 2 bases, leaving 6 bases between the germline ends. The chain's CDR3 is CASSESSNTEAFF. CDR3 DNA sequence: TGTGCCAGCAGTGAATCCTCCAACACTGAAGCTTTCTTT.

This rearrangement joins TRBV4-2 to TRBJ2-5; 8 nucleotides line up with TRBD2. Germline V gives CDR1 LGHNA, CDR2 YNFKEQ. The CDR3 is made up of 15 amino acids. V lost 0 bases and J lost 6; bases outside the gene matches: 6. CDR3 protein: CASSQEGGGSQTQYF. The CDR3, as DNA: TGTGCCAGCAGCCAAGAGGGCGGGGGGAGTCAGACCCAGTACTTC.

The chain uses TRBV28 and TRBJ2-7; D possibly corresponds to TRBD1 (6 bases). The CDR3 extends over 16 amino acids. The germline CDR1 and CDR2 sequences are MDHEN and SYDVKM. The V gene lost 4 bases and the J gene lost 0 bases, with 16 bases spanning the gap. The CDR3 loop is CASSSPGARSSYEQYF. The CDR3 nucleotides read TGTGCCAGCAGTTCGCCAGGGGCCCGAAGCTCCTACGAGCAGTACTTC.

The chain is built from TRBV10-3 and TRBJ2-3, with a weak D call TRBD2 (6 bases). From germline, CDR1 is ENHRY and CDR2 SYGVKD. CDR3 length: 14 residues. V gave up 10 bases and J gave up 3 bases, with 17 bases separating them. Here the CDR3 DNA reads TGTGCCAGCGCGGGTGGGGGAGGAACAGATACGCAGTATTTT. Translation: CASAGGGGTDTQYF.

The V gene is TRBV5-4, the J gene TRBJ2-1, with 10 bases aligning to TRBD2. V dropped 5 bases and J dropped 4; count of bases not matched to a gene: 6. CDR1 and CDR2 from the germline V gene are SGHNT and YYREEE (reference sequence). The CDR3 sequence is 15 residues long. The CDR3 DNA reads TGTGCCAGCAGGGAACGGACTAGCGGATACAATGAGCAGTTCTTC. Translated: CASRERTSGYNEQFF. The full variable domain, with the rest looked up from reference TRBV5-4 and TRBJ2-1, is ETGVTQSPTHLIKTRGQQVTLRCSSQSGHNTVSWYQQALGQGPQFIFQYYREEENGRGNFPPRFSGLQFPNYSSELNVNALELDDSALYLCASRERTSGYNEQFFGPGTRLTVL.

The CDR3 DNA is TGTGCCAGCAGTTCTCAACAGGCAAGCTCTGGAAACACCATATATTTT. Residues: CASSSQQASSGNTIYF. V is TRBV6-5 and J is TRBJ1-3; perhaps TRBD1 as D (5 bases). This CDR3 spans 16 amino acids. V lost 4 bases, J lost 0 bases, and 13 bases lay in between. Germline assignment: CDR1 MNHEY and CDR2 SVGAGI.

This clone has a single count. The V and J genes are TRBV6-1 and TRBJ2-5; D is possibly TRBD1 (5 bases). Near its end, the DNA agrees better with TRBJ2-7, so the J call may be wrong. There are 14 residues in the CDR3. Germline CDR1 is MNHNS and CDR2 is SASEGT. The CDR3, as DNA: TGTGCCAGCAGTGAACCAGGCAGGGCCTACGAGCAGTACTTC. Protein sequence: CASSEPGRAYEQYF.

The V and J genes are TRBV19 and TRBJ1-1, with TRBD1 as a possible D gene (5 bases). V dropped 3 bases and J dropped 6 bases, with 14 bases sitting between them. The length of the CDR3 is 14 residues. Germline values: CDR1 LNHDA, CDR2 SQIVND (reference sequence). CDR3 residues: CASSIGQGNPEAFF. Here the CDR3 DNA reads TGTGCCAGTAGTATTGGGCAGGGTAACCCTGAAGCTTTCTTT.

This clone showed up just once. The chain is built from TRBV7-2 and TRBJ2-2; 8 nucleotides line up with TRBD2. The CDR3 has 19 amino acids. Germline loops: CDR1 SGHTA, CDR2 FQGNSA. The junction had 11 bases not matched to a gene; V was cut back by 2 bases and J by 0 bases. This CDR3 is CASSLRGETSGSNTGELFF. CDR3 DNA sequence: TGTGCCAGCAGCTTAAGGGGTGAAACTAGCGGATCGAACACCGGGGAGCTGTTTTTT. Using reference TRBV7-2 and TRBJ2-2 for the parts outside the CDR3, the full variable domain is GAGVSQSPSNKVTEKGKDVELRCDPISGHTALYWYRQSLGQGLEFLIYFQGNSAPDKSGLPSDRFSAERTGGSVSTLTIQRTQQEDSAVYLCASSLRGETSGSNTGELFFGEGSRLTVL.

CDR3 protein: CASSPRPDGNNEQFF. The CDR3 DNA is TGTGCCAGCAGCCCCCGCCCGGACGGGAACAATGAGCAGTTCTTC. The chain joins TRBV7-9 to TRBJ2-1; D is possibly TRBD2 (5 bases). CDR1 and CDR2 from the germline V gene are SEHNR and FQNEAQ (reference sequence). CDR3 length equals 15 residues. The germline V and J ends were trimmed by 5 bases and 5 bases, with 16 bases remaining between them.

The chain joins TRBV15 to TRBJ2-7; TRBD2 matches 7 bases. The CDR3 is 16 residues long. The germline gives CDR1 LNHNV, CDR2 YYDKDF (reference sequence). V trimming: 1 base; J trimming: 4 bases; junction bases outside the gene matches: 10. DNA for the CDR3: TGTGCCACCAGCAGAGGTTCGGGGGGACGTACATACGAGCAGTACTTC. It yields the protein CATSRGSGGRTYEQYF.

This chain links TRBV6-4 with TRBJ1-1; D gene unclear. CDR3 size: 13 residues. The V gene lost 5 bases and the J gene lost 2 bases, with 9 bases spanning the gap. CDR1 and CDR2 (germline): MRHNA, SNTAGT. The CDR3 DNA reads as TGTGCCAGCAGTAATAGCATAAACACTGAAGCTTTCTTT. Protein sequence: CASSNSINTEAFF.

The rearrangement joins TRBV7-9 to TRBJ2-2; TRBD1 matches 10 bases. Losses at the gene ends were 7 bases for V and 7 bases for J; bases not matched to a gene: 6. CDR3 length: 14 amino acids. Germline V gives CDR1 SEHNR, CDR2 FQNEAQ (reference sequence). CDR3 coding DNA: TGTGCCAGCAATACGGGACAGGGGTTCGGGGAGCTGTTTTTT. Its protein is CASNTGQGFGELFF.

The J gene is TRBJ1-1, the V gene TRBV5-5; the D is unclear. The CDR3 totals 13 residues. Trimming removed 1 base at V and 8 bases at J, with 12 bases between. CDR1 and CDR2 (germline): SGHKS, YYEKEE (reference sequence). The CDR3 region is CASSLYGKSEAFF. The CDR3 bases are TGTGCCAGCAGCTTGTATGGCAAATCGGAAGCTTTCTTT.

The V gene is TRBV2, the J gene TRBJ2-3; TRBD2 matches 7 bases. Germline loops: CDR1 SNHLY, CDR2 FYNNEI. The CDR3 covers 14 residues. J lost 5 bases, V lost 4 bases, and 6 bases had no gene match. DNA for the CDR3: TGTGCCAGCAGTGGAGGACTAGTAGTAGATACGCAGTATTTT. It is translated as CASSGGLVVDTQYF.

This chain uses TRBV7-8 with TRBJ1-1, with D perhaps TRBD1 (5 bases). V was cut by 1 base and J by 2 bases, with 8 bases left in between. Germline V gene sequence: CDR1 SGHVS, CDR2 FQNEAQ. The CDR3 length is 14 residues. The CDR3 reads CASSLGQFNTEAFF. In DNA form, the CDR3 reads TGTGCCAGCAGCTTAGGACAGTTTAACACTGAAGCTTTCTTT.

The chain uses TRBV27 and TRBJ1-1; tentatively, D is TRBD1 (5 bases). The germline V gene encodes CDR1 MNHEY and CDR2 SMNVEV (reference sequence). V was clipped by 3 bases and J by 1 base, with 18 bases between them. The CDR3 contains 17 residues. The CDR3 nucleotides read TGTGCCAGCAGTTTCAAGAGGAGGGAGGGGAGGAACACTGAAGCTTTCTTT. As protein: CASSFKRREGRNTEAFF.

The V and J genes are TRBV7-8 and TRBJ2-5; D remains ambiguous. Germline V lookup: CDR1 SGHVS, CDR2 FQNEAQ. Trimming stripped 4 bases from V and 5 bases from J, with 20 bases between. The CDR3 has 16 residues. CDR3 sequence: CASSYRILSSGETQYF. The CDR3 nucleotides are TGTGCCAGCAGCTACCGGATCCTCTCATCCGGGGAGACCCAGTACTTC. Full variable domain (rest looked up from reference TRBV7-8 and TRBJ2-5): GAGVSQSPRYKVAKRGQDVALRCDPISGHVSLFWYQQALGQGPEFLTYFQNEAQLDKSGLPSDRFFAERPEGSVSTLKIQRTQQEDSAVYLCASSYRILSSGETQYFGPGTRLLVL.

The chain carries TRBV15 and TRBJ2-1, with 12 bases fitting TRBD2. Germline CDR1 is LNHNV and CDR2 is YYDKDF (reference sequence). The V gene end was trimmed by 4 bases and the J gene end by 9 bases; junction bases not matched to a gene: 10. CDR3 length: 16 amino acids. Written as DNA, the CDR3 is TGTGCCACCAGCATGGGTAAGACTAGCGGGAGACGTGAGCAGTTCTTC. Its protein is CATSMGKTSGRREQFF.

This clone was counted once. This chain links TRBV19 with TRBJ2-7; D is undetermined. Trimming cost V 6 bases and J 0 bases, with 12 bases left between them. Germline CDR1 reads LNHDA; CDR2 reads SQIVND (reference sequence). The CDR3 has 14 amino acids. The CDR3 here is CASRERRSSYEQYF. Written as DNA, the CDR3 is TGTGCCAGTAGAGAGCGAAGAAGCTCCTACGAGCAGTACTTC.

V usage is TRBV2 and J usage is TRBJ2-7; weak D call: TRBD1 (7 bases). CDR1 and CDR2 (germline): SNHLY, FYNNEI. The CDR3 sequence is 13 residues long. The V end lost 8 bases, the J end lost 7 bases, and 18 bases lay between the germline ends. This CDR3 is CASSPDRRGEQYF. CDR3 DNA sequence: TGTGCCAGCTCACCGGACAGGAGGGGGGAGCAGTACTTC.

This rearrangement joins TRBV6-1 to TRBJ2-7, with D possibly being TRBD1 (5 bases). V was clipped by 2 bases and J by 2 bases, with 10 bases between them. The germline gives CDR1 MNHNS, CDR2 SASEGT. The CDR3 spans 14 residues. In DNA form, the CDR3 reads TGTGCCAGCAGTGAACCAGGCAGGGCCTACGAGCAGTACTTC. Its translation is CASSEPGRAYEQYF.

The V call is TRBV7-8, the J call TRBJ1-5; 10 bases are a match to TRBD1. The germline V gene encodes CDR1 SGHVS and CDR2 FQNEAQ. CDR3 size: 16 residues. V trimming: 5 bases; J trimming: 6 bases; junction bases outside the gene matches: 10. The CDR3 DNA is TGTGCCAGCAGCCCAGCGGGACAGGGGCCGGGTCAGCCCCAGCATTTT. Amino acids: CASSPAGQGPGQPQHF.

The V call is TRBV2, the J call TRBJ2-5, with 7 bases fitting TRBD1. V gave up 6 bases and J gave up 2 bases; unmatched junction bases: 6. There are 14 residues in the CDR3. From germline, CDR1 is SNHLY and CDR2 FYNNEI. CDR3 residues: CASRPRQGQETQYF. CDR3 coding DNA: TGTGCCAGCAGACCCCGACAGGGACAAGAGACCCAGTACTTC.